Below are 23 T cell receptor beta chains sequenced from a single sample in a study of blood T cell repertoires in COVID-19. Using immunoSEQ multiplex PCR, the repertoire was profiled, and TCRdb retains in-frame clones only, with some absent. The sample holds 300,000 to 350,000 clones, roughly 88% seen once. Sequenced sample: peripheral blood. The source is a woman younger than 45 with COVID-19, enrolled during active disease.

CDR3 bases: TGTGCCAGCAGTTTAAAGACAGGGCAGGATCAGCCCCAGCATTTT. Protein sequence: CASSLKTGQDQPQHF. The chain links TRBV27 to TRBJ1-5; 7 nucleotides align to TRBD1. The CDR3 spans 15 residues. CDR1 MNHEY and CDR2 SMNVEV come from the germline V gene (reference sequence). The V segment lost 2 bases and the J segment 5 bases; nucleotides outside the gene matches: 6.

V usage is TRBV19 and J usage is TRBJ2-3, with D possibly matching TRBD2 (6 bases). The CDR3 is made up of 15 amino acids. Trimming took off 3 bases at V and 2 bases at J, with 12 bases between the two ends. Germline V gives CDR1 LNHDA, CDR2 SQIVND (reference sequence). CDR3 in DNA: TGTGCCAGTAGTATGTGGACTACTAACACAGATACGCAGTATTTT. As protein: CASSMWTTNTDTQYF.

The chain couples TRBV6-4 to TRBJ1-1; no clear D gene. Germline CDR1 reads MRHNA; CDR2 reads SNTAGT. With 2 bases removed from V and 4 bases from J, the gap between germline ends came to 17 bases. The CDR3 sequence is 16 residues long. The CDR3 spells CASSDNGGGRSTEAFF. CDR3 DNA sequence: TGTGCCAGCAGTGACAACGGAGGTGGTAGATCCACTGAAGCTTTCTTT.

A few counts support this clone. The CDR3 sequence: CAWSFLGQGGEAFF. CDR3 DNA sequence: TGTGCCTGGAGTTTCCTAGGACAGGGAGGTGAAGCTTTCTTT. V is TRBV30 and J is TRBJ1-1, with 8 bases lining up with TRBD1. This CDR3 comprises 14 residues. V was pared by 2 bases and J by 7 bases, with 9 bases of the junction left unmatched. CDR1 and CDR2 (germline): GTSNPN, SVGIG (reference sequence). The complete variable domain, with remaining parts taken from reference TRBV30 and TRBJ1-1, reads SQTIHQWPATLVQPVGSPLSLECTVEGTSNPNLYWYRQAAGRGLQLLFYSVGIGQISSEVPQNLSASRPQDRQFILSSKKLLLSDSGFYLCAWSFLGQGGEAFFGQGTRLTVV.

This chain links TRBV29-1 with TRBJ1-1; no definite D call. The V gene lost 2 bases and the J gene lost 0 bases, with 7 bases spanning the gap. The CDR3 sequence is 13 residues long. Germline-derived CDR1 and CDR2 are SQVTM and ANQGSEA. The CDR3 sequence is CSVEIGLNTEAFF. For the CDR3, the DNA is TGCAGCGTTGAAATCGGGTTGAACACTGAAGCTTTCTTT.

The V gene is TRBV6-5, the J gene TRBJ2-1; D may be TRBD1 (7 bases). In germline, CDR1 is MNHEY, CDR2 SVGAGI. This CDR3 has 15 amino acids. V was trimmed by 8 bases and J by 8 bases, leaving 22 bases between them. DNA for the CDR3: TGTGCCAGCGCCAACAGGAGGAGGGGGACAGATGAGCAGTTCTTC. It translates to CASANRRRGTDEQFF.

In DNA, the CDR3 is TGTGCCAGCAGTTACCCCGCCCGGTCCACCGGGGAGCTGTTTTTT. Translated: CASSYPARSTGELFF. This chain uses TRBV28 with TRBJ2-2; D uncertain. The CDR3 has 15 residues. V was trimmed by 4 bases and J by 4 bases, leaving 13 bases between them. Per germline, CDR1 MDHEN and CDR2 SYDVKM.

This clone has just a few counts. V and J are TRBV7-2 and TRBJ1-5; 8 bases match TRBD1. CDR1 SGHTA and CDR2 FQGNSA come from the germline V gene. V trimming: 5 bases; J trimming: 8 bases; junction bases outside the gene matches: 8. This CDR3 has 14 residues. The CDR3 sequence: CASSLRQGSKPQHF. The CDR3 region has the DNA TGTGCCAGCAGCCTAAGACAGGGGAGCAAGCCCCAGCATTTT.

The rearrangement links TRBV9 to TRBJ2-2; tentative D call: TRBD2 (5 bases). This CDR3 is built from 14 residues. The V end was cut by 0 bases, the J end by 5 bases, with 8 bases between. Germline V gene sequence: CDR1 SGDLS, CDR2 YYNGEE. For the CDR3, the DNA is TGTGCCAGCAGCGTAGCTAGCTGGACCGGGGAGCTGTTTTTT. As protein: CASSVASWTGELFF. Together with reference TRBV9 and TRBJ2-2, the CDR3 gives the full variable domain: DSGVTQTPKHLITATGQRVTLRCSPRSGDLSVYWYQQSLDQGLQFLIQYYNGEERAKGNILERFSAQQFPDLHSELNLSSLELGDSALYFCASSVASWTGELFFGEGSRLTVL.

V and J are TRBV18 and TRBJ2-3; TRBD1 matches at 8 bases. V shed 4 bases and J 4 bases; nucleotides not matched to a gene: 7. The CDR3 totals 15 residues. The germline V gene encodes CDR1 KGHSH and CDR2 LQKENI. The chain's CDR3 is CASSLTGEVADTQYF. CDR3 DNA sequence: TGTGCCAGCTCACTGACAGGGGAGGTTGCAGATACGCAGTATTTT.

The rearrangement uses TRBV25-1 and TRBJ1-2; 7 bases align to TRBD1. CDR1 and CDR2 from the germline V gene are MGHDK and SYGVNS. V shed 4 bases and J 8 bases; nucleotides not matched to a gene: 10. There are 14 residues in the CDR3. CDR3 sequence: CASSGLTGLGGYTF. CDR3 sequence (DNA): TGTGCCAGCAGTGGGTTGACAGGGCTGGGGGGCTACACCTTC.

V is TRBV18 and J is TRBJ2-7; tentatively, D is TRBD1 (6 bases). Trimming removed 3 bases from V and 0 bases from J, with 18 bases in between. CDR1 and CDR2 from the germline V gene are KGHSH and LQKENI. CDR3 length: 17 amino acids. CDR3 bases: TGTGCCAGCTCACCCTCGTCTGGGGGCCTCAGCTCCTACGAGCAGTACTTC. This gives the protein CASSPSSGGLSSYEQYF.

J is TRBJ1-2 and V is TRBV29-1; the D gene is possibly TRBD1 (5 bases). The ends were cut back, 7 bases at V and 5 bases at J, with 11 bases in the middle. CDR3 length: 11 amino acids. The germline gives CDR1 SQVTM, CDR2 ANQGSEA. The DNA for the CDR3 is TGCAGCGGGGGGGGAGTTTATGGCTACACCTTC. Its protein product is CSGGGVYGYTF.

CDR3 coding DNA: TGTGCCAGCAGCCCCCCAGGGGGCCTGAACACCGGGGAGCTGTTTTTT. Translated, it gives CASSPPGGLNTGELFF. J is TRBJ2-2 and V is TRBV11-3; the match to TRBD1 covers 8 bases. The trim removed 5 bases at V and 1 base at J, leaving 6 bases unmatched. The CDR3 length is 16 residues. CDR1 is SGHNT and CDR2 is YENEEA in the germline V gene.

This clone was counted between two and nine times. The chain combines TRBV7-9 with TRBJ1-1; possibly TRBD1 for D (5 bases). V lost 5 bases and J 5 bases, leaving 15 bases between the germline ends. CDR1 and CDR2 (germline): SEHNR, FQNEAQ (reference sequence). This CDR3 has 14 residues. The CDR3 protein is CASSGIRVVTEAFF. The DNA of the CDR3 is TGTGCCAGCAGCGGGATCAGGGTCGTAACTGAAGCTTTCTTT.

This clone was seen only once. The chain joins TRBV9 to TRBJ2-7; tentatively, D is TRBD2 (6 bases). The germline CDR1 and CDR2 sequences are SGDLS and YYNGEE. The CDR3 runs to 14 residues. V shed 7 bases and J shed 0 bases, with 14 bases lying between them. CDR3 residues: CASARDSGSYEQYF. In DNA form, the CDR3 reads TGTGCCAGCGCCCGGGACTCCGGCTCCTACGAGCAGTACTTC.

This clone has more than one count but fewer than ten. The chain has TRBV5-1 and TRBJ1-3; D call uncertain. The germline CDR1 and CDR2 sequences are SGHRS and YFSETQ. Trimming cost V 0 bases and J 2 bases, with 9 bases left between them. The CDR3 length is 15 residues. CDR3 sequence: CASSLAPGTGNTIYF. The CDR3 nucleotides read TGCGCCAGCAGCTTGGCCCCGGGGACTGGAAACACCATATATTTT. Full variable domain (remainder filled in from reference TRBV5-1 and TRBJ1-3): KAGVTQTPRYLIKTRGQQVTLSCSPISGHRSVSWYQQTPGQGLQFLFEYFSETQRNKGNFPGRFSGRQFSNSRSEMNVSTLELGDSALYLCASSLAPGTGNTIYFGEGSWLTVV.

The chain is built from TRBV30 and TRBJ2-1; TRBD2 matches 13 bases. The CDR3 totals 15 residues. CDR1 is GTSNPN and CDR2 is SVGIG in the germline V gene (reference sequence). V was pared by 0 bases and J by 13 bases, with 9 bases of the junction left unmatched. CDR3 in DNA: TGTGCCTGGAGTGTACTTGGGACTAGCGGGATAGGTCAGTTCTTC. It yields the protein CAWSVLGTSGIGQFF.

The gene calls are TRBV5-6 and TRBJ2-2, with D possibly matching TRBD2 (5 bases). V lost 0 bases, J lost 9 bases, and 9 bases lay in between. This CDR3 region has 13 residues. Germline CDR1 reads SGHDT; CDR2 reads YYEEEE. CDR3 nucleotide sequence: TGTGCCAGCAGCTTGGCTAGCCCAAGGGAGCTGTTTTTT. It is translated as CASSLASPRELFF.

This rearrangement joins TRBV7-3 to TRBJ2-1; 8 positions agree with TRBD2. Germline V gene data show CDR1 as SGHTA and CDR2 as FQGTGA. The junction had 9 bases not matched to a gene; V was cut back by 5 bases and J by 3 bases. This CDR3 has 16 amino acids. The CDR3 DNA is TGTGCCAGCAGCCCGTCCGCTAGCGGGTACTACAATGAGCAGTTCTTC. This translates into CASSPSASGYYNEQFF.

This chain uses TRBV5-6 with TRBJ1-1; no firm D call. Germline values: CDR1 SGHDT, CDR2 YYEEEE. V lost 1 base and J lost 4, with 11 bases in between. This CDR3 spans 14 amino acids. The DNA of the CDR3 is TGTGCCAGCAGCTTGTGGGGAGGAGGCACTGAAGCTTTCTTT. Its translation: CASSLWGGGTEAFF.

V and J are TRBV6-9 and TRBJ2-7, with 9 bases matching TRBD1. CDR3 length equals 16 residues. Trimming took 2 bases from V and 0 from J; bases not matched to a gene: 5. Germline loops: CDR1 MNHGY, CDR2 SVAAGI. The CDR3 protein is CASSYNRTGDSYEQYF. The CDR3 coding sequence is TGTGCCAGCAGTTATAACAGGACAGGGGACTCCTACGAGCAGTACTTC.

CDR3 protein: CASRPRLAGDTDTQYF. In nucleotides, the CDR3 is TGTGCCAGCAGACCCAGACTAGCGGGGGACACAGATACGCAGTATTTT. The chain recombines TRBV4-2 with TRBJ2-3, with 12 bases that match TRBD2. V gave up 6 bases and J gave up 2 bases; unmatched junction bases: 6. This CDR3 is 16 amino acids long. Germline V gene lookup returns CDR1 LGHNA and CDR2 YNFKEQ.